A selection of T cell receptor beta chains follows, all from one sample in a study of shared clonotypes between healthy human individuals. TCRdb's table, derived via immunoSEQ multiplex PCR, lists solely in-frame clones and lacks some. The table includes around 1,100,000 clones, about 72% detected once. The sequenced sample consisted of memory CD4+ T cells from PBMCs. Every receptor here comes from a man aged 18 to 35 in good health. Some clones in this sample may be carry-over from other donors' samples. Both conserved end residues are trimmed from each CDR3.

V gene | CDR3 protein
TRBV5-1 | ASSLGEYSYNEQF
TRBV19 | ASTETYYGYT
TRBV28 | ASTPGGNSNQPQH
TRBV7-8 | ASSKSGGNQPQH
TRBV19 | ASTPRGFREAF
TRBV28 | ATRTVGGRSETQY
TRBV11-3 | ASSPKGGN
TRBV28 | ASRIQETQY
TRBV9 | ASSVGQGWDQPQH
TRBV9 | ASSVSGENTEAF
TRBV7-2 | ASSSYSGTGTGELF
TRBV23-1 | ASSQWERLGASYEQY
TRBV4-1 | ASSQVGGFEQY
TRBV5-1 | ASSLGLSGAEAF
TRBV11-2 | ASSLVIQSSGYEQY
TRBV19 | ASSSRQAPKTGELF
TRBV7-9 | ASSNLPGAPSEQY
TRBV19 | ASSIDPGRPTEAF
TRBV2 | ASTFYRTVNTEAF
TRBV7-7 | ASSLGLGNTGELF
TRBV11-2 | ASSLVFGYTEAF
TRBV2 | ASRRTGANTEAF
TRBV18 | ASSPRDSNTGELF
TRBV5-1 | ASSLLQGSPNEKLF
TRBV7-6 | ASSLVPALLGRSYEQY
TRBV5-1 | ASSYLRSGREADTQY
TRBV5-1 | ASSLVLAGETGELF
TRBV6-1 | ASSPGARRETQY